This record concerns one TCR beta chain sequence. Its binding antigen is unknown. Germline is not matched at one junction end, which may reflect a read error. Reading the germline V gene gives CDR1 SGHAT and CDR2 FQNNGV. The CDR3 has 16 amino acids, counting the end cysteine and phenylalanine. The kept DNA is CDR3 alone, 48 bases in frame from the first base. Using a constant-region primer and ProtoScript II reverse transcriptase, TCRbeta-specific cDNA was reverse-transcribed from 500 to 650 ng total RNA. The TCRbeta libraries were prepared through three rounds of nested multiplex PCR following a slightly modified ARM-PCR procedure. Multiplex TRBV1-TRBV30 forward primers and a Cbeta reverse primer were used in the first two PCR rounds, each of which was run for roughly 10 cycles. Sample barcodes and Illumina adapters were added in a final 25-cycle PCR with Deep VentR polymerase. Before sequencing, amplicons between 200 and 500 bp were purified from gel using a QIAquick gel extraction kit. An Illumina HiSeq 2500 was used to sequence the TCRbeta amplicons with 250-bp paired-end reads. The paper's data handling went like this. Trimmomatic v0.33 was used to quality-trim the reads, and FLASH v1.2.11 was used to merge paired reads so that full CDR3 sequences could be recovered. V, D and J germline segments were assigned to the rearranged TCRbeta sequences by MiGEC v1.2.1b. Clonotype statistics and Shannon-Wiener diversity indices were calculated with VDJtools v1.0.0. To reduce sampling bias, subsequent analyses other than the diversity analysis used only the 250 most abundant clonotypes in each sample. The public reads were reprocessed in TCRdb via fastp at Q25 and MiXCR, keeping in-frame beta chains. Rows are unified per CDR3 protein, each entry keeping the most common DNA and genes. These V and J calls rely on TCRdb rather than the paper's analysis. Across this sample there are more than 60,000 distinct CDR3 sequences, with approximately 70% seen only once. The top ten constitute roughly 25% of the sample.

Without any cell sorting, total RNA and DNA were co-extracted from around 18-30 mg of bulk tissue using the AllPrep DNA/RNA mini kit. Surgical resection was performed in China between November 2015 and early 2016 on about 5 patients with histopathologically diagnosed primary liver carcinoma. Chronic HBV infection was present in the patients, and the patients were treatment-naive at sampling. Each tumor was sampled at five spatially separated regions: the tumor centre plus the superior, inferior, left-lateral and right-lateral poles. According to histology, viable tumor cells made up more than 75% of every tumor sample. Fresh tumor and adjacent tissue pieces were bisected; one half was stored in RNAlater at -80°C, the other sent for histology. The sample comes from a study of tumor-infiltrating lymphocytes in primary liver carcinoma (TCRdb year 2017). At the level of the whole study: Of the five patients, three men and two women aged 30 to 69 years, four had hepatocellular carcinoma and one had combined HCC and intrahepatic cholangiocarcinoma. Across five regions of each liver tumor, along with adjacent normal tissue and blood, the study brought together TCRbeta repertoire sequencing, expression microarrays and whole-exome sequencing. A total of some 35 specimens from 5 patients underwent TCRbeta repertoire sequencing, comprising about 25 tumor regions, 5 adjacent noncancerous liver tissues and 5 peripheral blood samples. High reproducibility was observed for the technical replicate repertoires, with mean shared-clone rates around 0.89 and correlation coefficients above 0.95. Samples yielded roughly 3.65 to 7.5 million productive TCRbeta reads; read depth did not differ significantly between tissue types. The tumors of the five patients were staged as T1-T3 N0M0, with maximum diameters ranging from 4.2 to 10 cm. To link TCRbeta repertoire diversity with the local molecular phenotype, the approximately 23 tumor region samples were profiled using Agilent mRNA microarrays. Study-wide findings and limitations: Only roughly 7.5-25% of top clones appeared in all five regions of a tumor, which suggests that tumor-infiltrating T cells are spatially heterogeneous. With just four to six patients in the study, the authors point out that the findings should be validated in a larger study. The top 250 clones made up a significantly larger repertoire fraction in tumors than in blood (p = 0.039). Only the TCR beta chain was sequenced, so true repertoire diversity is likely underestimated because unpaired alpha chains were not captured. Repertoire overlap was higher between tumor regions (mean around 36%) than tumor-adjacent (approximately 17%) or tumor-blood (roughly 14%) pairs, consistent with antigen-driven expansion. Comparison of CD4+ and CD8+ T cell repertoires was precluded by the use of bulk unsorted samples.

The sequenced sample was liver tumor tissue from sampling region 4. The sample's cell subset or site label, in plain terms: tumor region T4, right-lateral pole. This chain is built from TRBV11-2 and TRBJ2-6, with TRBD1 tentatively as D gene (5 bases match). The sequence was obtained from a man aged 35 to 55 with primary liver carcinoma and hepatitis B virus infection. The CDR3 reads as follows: CASSLGQFYGANILTF. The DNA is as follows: TGTGCCAGCAGCTTAGGACAGTTCTATGGGGCCAACATCCTGACTTTC. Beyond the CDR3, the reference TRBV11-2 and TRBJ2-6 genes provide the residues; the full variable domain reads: EAGVAQSPRYKIIEKRQSVAFWCNPISGHATLYWYQQILGQGPKLLIQFQNNGVVDDSQLPKDRFSAERLKGVDSTLKIQPAKLEDSAVYLCASSLGQFYGANILTFGAGSRLTVL.